This TCR beta chain was sequenced during a study of T cell changes during pregnancy in multiple sclerosis. Repertoires were generated with immunoSEQ multiplex PCR, while TCRdb's copy carries only in-frame clones and drops some. The table has 65,000 to 90,000 clones, roughly 92% seen once; the top ten hold about 2%. From germline, CDR1 is SGHAT and CDR2 FQNNGV. Trimming pared 1 base from V and 9 bases from J, leaving 13 bases between. The CDR3 runs to 14 residues. This clone has just one count. This material consisted of peripheral blood, taken in the second trimester of pregnancy. This rearrangement joins TRBV11-2 to TRBJ2-1; D uncertain. This receptor was obtained from a female donor with multiple sclerosis, enrolled in a pregnancy study. CDR3 region: CASSLVRIASEQFF. CDR3 sequence (DNA): TGTGCCAGCAGCTTAGTTAGGATAGCTAGTGAGCAGTTCTTC.